These 3 T cell receptor beta chains were sequenced from one sample in a study of T cells expressing NK-cell markers. TCRdb reprocessed the 5' RACE reads and stores each CDR3 protein as one record, lacking DNA. This listing includes some 150,000 distinct CDR3 sequences. Sequenced material: blood T cells: a sorted CD56 or NKG2C T cell subset, CD4+ or CD8+ T cells, or bulk PBMC T cells (not recorded which). These receptors came from a young man in good health.

The chain carries TRBV27 and TRBJ2-2; TCRdb proposes TRBD1, but this gene call is untestable without DNA. CDR1 is MNHEY and CDR2 is SMNVEV in the germline V gene (reference sequence). CDR3 size: 14 residues. The CDR3 here is CASSPGTGFGELFF.

The genes are TRBV6-2 or TRBV6-3 and TRBJ2-3. CDR1 is MNHEY and CDR2 is SVGEGT in the germline V gene. The CDR3 has 16 amino acids. CDR3 protein: CASYNSPGDYTDTQYF.

This chain joins TRBV5-1 and TRBJ2-7; without DNA, the TCRdb call of TRBD1 cannot be checked. CDR1 SGHRS and CDR2 YFSETQ come from the germline V gene. The CDR3 runs 13 residues. Here the CDR3 reads CASSYSGGYEQYF.